The rows below give T cell receptor beta chains drawn from one sample of a study of blood T cell repertoires in COVID-19. Method: immunoSEQ multiplex PCR; TCRdb's copy keeps in-frame clones and lacks some. The repertoire has 120,000 or so clones, 75% to 85% of them found once; the top ten carry approximately 15%. Sequenced: peripheral blood. Receptors originate from a woman aged 60-75 years with acute or convalescent COVID-19. The CDR3 runs from the conserved cysteine through the conserved F or W. D genes are given only for firm matches. Clone size is given for some rows only: seen once, a few or many times, or a class if the clone is expanded.

d_gene,j_gene,abundance,v_gene,CDR3aa,CDR3nt
TRBD1,TRBJ1-2,.,TRBV6-5,CASSYGVQGAYGYTF,TGTGCCAGCAGTTACGGGGTGCAGGGGGCTTATGGCTACACCTTC
.,TRBJ1-1,.,TRBV28,CASSPGWGVGTEAFF,TGTGCCAGCAGTCCGGGGTGGGGAGTAGGGACTGAAGCTTTCTTT
.,TRBJ1-1,.,TRBV5-1,CASSPTPGVRTEAFF,TGCGCCAGCAGCCCGACTCCGGGGGTGAGGACTGAAGCTTTCTTT
.,TRBJ2-2,.,TRBV4-1,CASSQGIRGGTLTGELFF,TGCGCCAGCAGCCAAGGGATCCGGGGAGGTACTTTAACCGGGGAGCTGTTTTTT
.,TRBJ1-5,.,TRBV28,CASSFPLLSQPQHF,TGTGCCAGCAGTTTCCCCCTGTTGTCCCAGCCCCAGCATTTT
.,TRBJ2-2,.,TRBV5-1,CASSPSGGENTGELFF,TGCGCCAGCAGCCCCTCCGGGGGTGAGAACACCGGGGAGCTGTTTTTT
TRBD1,TRBJ2-3,once,TRBV4-3,CASSLRDRGLDTQYF,TGCGCCAGCAGCCTCCGGGACAGGGGGCTAGATACGCAGTATTTT
TRBD1,TRBJ1-1,.,TRBV5-1,CASSSQGGTEAFF,TGCGCCAGCAGCTCCCAGGGGGGCACTGAAGCTTTCTTT
TRBD1,TRBJ1-2,few,TRBV4-1,CASSPGQINYGYTF,TGCGCCAGCAGCCCGGGACAGATTAACTATGGCTACACCTTC
TRBD1,TRBJ1-4,few,TRBV7-9,CASSTGQGHEKLFF,TGTGCCAGCAGCACTGGACAGGGCCATGAAAAACTGTTTTTT
TRBD1,TRBJ2-5,.,TRBV7-9,CASSPDRGFETQYF,TGTGCCAGCAGCCCGGACAGGGGCTTTGAGACCCAGTACTTC
TRBD1,TRBJ2-5,.,TRBV9,CASSVEGQGQETQYF,TGTGCCAGCAGCGTAGAGGGACAGGGTCAAGAGACCCAGTACTTC
TRBD1,TRBJ1-1,once,TRBV5-5,CASSWDRREAFF,TGTGCCAGCAGCTGGGACAGGAGAGAAGCTTTCTTT
.,TRBJ1-5,few,TRBV27,CASQASAGQPQHF,TGTGCCTCTCAAGCCTCGGCGGGTCAGCCCCAGCATTTT
.,TRBJ1-5,once,TRBV11-1,CASSLGTFQPQHF,TGTGCCAGCAGCTTAGGCACTTTTCAGCCCCAGCATTTT
TRBD1,TRBJ2-5,.,TRBV2,CASRPVRGSEETQYF,TGTGCCAGCCGCCCTGTCAGGGGGTCGGAGGAGACCCAGTACTTC
.,TRBJ1-1,once,TRBV7-3,CASSENVNTEAFF,TGTGCCAGCAGCGAGAACGTGAACACTGAAGCTTTCTTT
.,TRBJ1-5,.,TRBV27,CASSLRYSNQPQHF,TGTGCCAGCAGTCTCAGGTATAGCAATCAGCCCCAGCATTTT
TRBD1,TRBJ1-2,.,TRBV7-6,CASSSGQAYGYTF,TGTGCCAGCAGCTCCGGACAGGCCTATGGCTACACCTTC
.,TRBJ2-7,.,TRBV1,CTSRGQGPSYEQYF,TGCACCAGCAGAGGACAGGGGCCATCCTACGAGCAGTACTTC
TRBD1,TRBJ1-1,.,TRBV7-2,CASSLRKQGSQLMNTEAFF,TGTGCCAGCAGCTTAAGAAAACAGGGGAGTCAGTTGATGAACACTGAAGCTTTCTTT
.,TRBJ1-1,.,TRBV7-9,CASSLAGLTEAFF,TGTGCCAGCAGCTTAGCTGGGCTCACTGAAGCTTTCTTT
TRBD1,TRBJ2-2,.,TRBV12-5,CASGLVVGTGRAGELFF,TGTGCTAGTGGTTTGGTAGTTGGGACAGGGCGAGCCGGGGAGCTGTTTTTT
TRBD1,TRBJ1-2,.,TRBV19,CASSTGQGTGGYTF,TGTGCCAGTAGTACTGGACAGGGGACTGGTGGCTACACCTTC
.,TRBJ2-1,few,TRBV28,CASSLNALSSYNEQFF,TGTGCCAGCAGTTTAAACGCCCTTAGCTCCTACAATGAGCAGTTCTTC
TRBD1,TRBJ2-5,.,TRBV5-1,CASSPRTGTRETQYF,TGCGCCAGCAGCCCACGGACAGGAACGCGGGAGACCCAGTACTTC
.,TRBJ1-1,many,TRBV11-2,CASSFDTPLNTEAFF,TGTGCCAGCAGCTTTGACACCCCTTTGAACACTGAAGCTTTCTTT
TRBD1,TRBJ1-2,many,TRBV4-3,CASSQVSGQGNGYTF,TGCGCCAGCAGCCAAGTATCGGGACAGGGAAATGGCTACACCTTC
.,TRBJ1-1,.,TRBV6-2/TRBV6-3,CASSFSDSIGTEAFF,TGTGCCAGCAGTTTTTCCGACTCGATTGGGACTGAAGCTTTCTTT
TRBD1,TRBJ1-2,once,TRBV2,CASREEQGSYGYTF,TGTGCCAGCAGGGAGGAACAGGGGAGCTATGGCTACACCTTC
.,TRBJ2-5,.,TRBV27,CASSTYGSEETQYF,TGTGCCAGCAGTACTTACGGGTCCGAAGAGACCCAGTACTTC
.,TRBJ1-5,.,TRBV7-9,CASSLGGRRGQPQHF,TGTGCCAGCAGCTTAGGGGGGAGGAGAGGACAGCCCCAGCATTTT
TRBD2,TRBJ2-3,.,TRBV9,CASSVSGGYNADTQYF,TGTGCCAGCAGCGTTAGCGGGGGGTATAACGCAGATACGCAGTATTTT
.,TRBJ1-2,once,TRBV21-1,CASIPGGQNYGYTF,TGTGCCAGCATCCCAGGGGGACAGAACTATGGCTACACCTTC
.,TRBJ2-5,.,TRBV7-2,CASSFPQGGIETQYF,TGTGCCAGCAGCTTTCCACAGGGAGGGATAGAGACCCAGTACTTC
.,TRBJ2-6,.,TRBV6-4,CASSDPQGSSGANVLTF,TGTGCCAGCAGTGACCCGCAGGGCTCATCTGGGGCCAACGTCCTGACTTTC
.,TRBJ1-1,.,TRBV7-2,CASSFLEGTEAFF,TGTGCCAGCAGCTTCCTTGAGGGCACTGAAGCTTTCTTT
TRBD1,TRBJ2-7,.,TRBV5-8,CASSRDRGRNEQYF,TGTGCCAGCAGCCGGGACAGGGGGCGGAACGAGCAGTACTTC
TRBD1,TRBJ1-4,.,TRBV5-6,CASSLRDSLEKLFF,TGTGCCAGCAGCTTGCGGGACAGCCTGGAAAAACTGTTTTTT
TRBD1,TRBJ1-2,.,TRBV5-4,CASSPGTGEGGYTF,TGTGCCAGCAGCCCGGGGACAGGGGAAGGCGGCTACACCTTC
.,TRBJ2-5,.,TRBV24-1,CATNWGVQETQYF,TGTGCCACCAATTGGGGGGTTCAAGAGACCCAGTACTTC
TRBD1,TRBJ1-2,.,TRBV19,CASSILTGIGYTF,TGTGCCAGTAGTATTCTGACAGGGATTGGCTACACCTTC
TRBD1,TRBJ2-2,.,TRBV2,CASKGQGVVTGELFF,TGTGCCAGCAAGGGACAGGGTGTAGTTACCGGGGAGCTGTTTTTT
.,TRBJ1-6,.,TRBV28,CASSFRGQSSYNSPLHF,TGTGCCAGCAGTTTTCGTGGACAGAGCTCCTATAATTCACCCCTCCACTTT
TRBD1,TRBJ1-1,.,TRBV29-1,CSVENGQGYTEAFF,TGCAGCGTTGAAAATGGACAGGGATACACTGAAGCTTTCTTT
TRBD1,TRBJ1-4,once,TRBV7-9,CASSGGLGTAYNEKLFF,TGTGCCAGCAGCGGCGGCCTCGGGACAGCTTATAATGAAAAACTGTTTTTT
TRBD1,TRBJ2-5,.,TRBV5-6,CASSLYGTGGETQYF,TGTGCCAGCAGCTTGTATGGGACAGGGGGGGAGACCCAGTACTTC
TRBD1,TRBJ1-5,.,TRBV27,CASSRDRAYRNQPQHF,TGTGCCAGCAGCCGAGACAGGGCCTATCGCAATCAGCCCCAGCATTTT
TRBD1,TRBJ2-7,.,TRBV5-5,CASSPTGEPYEQYF,TGTGCCAGCAGCCCCACAGGGGAACCCTACGAGCAGTACTTC
.,TRBJ1-5,.,TRBV30,CAWSVQGNQPQHF,TGTGCCTGGAGTGTACAGGGCAATCAGCCCCAGCATTTT